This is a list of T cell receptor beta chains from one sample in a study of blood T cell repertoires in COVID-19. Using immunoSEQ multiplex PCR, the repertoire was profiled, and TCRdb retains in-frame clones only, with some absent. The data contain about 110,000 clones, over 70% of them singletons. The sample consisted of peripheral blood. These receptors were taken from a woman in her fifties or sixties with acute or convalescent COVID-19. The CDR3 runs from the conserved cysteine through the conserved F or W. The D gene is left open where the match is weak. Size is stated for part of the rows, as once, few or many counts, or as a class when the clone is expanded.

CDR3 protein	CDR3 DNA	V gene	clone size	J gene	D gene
CASSFGTSGTGELFF	TGTGCCAGCAGTTTCGGGACTTCTGGCACCGGGGAGCTGTTTTTT	TRBV28	NA	TRBJ2-2	NA
CASSSTQTGMNTEAFF	TGTGCCAGCAGTTCCACCCAAACAGGGATGAACACTGAAGCTTTCTTT	TRBV27	NA	TRBJ1-1	NA
CAWSRGYTGGTGDEQFF	TGTGCCTGGAGTAGGGGATACACAGGGGGGACGGGGGACGAGCAGTTCTTC	TRBV30	NA	TRBJ2-1	TRBD1
CAVPRDRGLRAVLRAADEQYF	NA	TRBV7-7	NA	TRBJ2-7	NA
CASENGRSGELFF	TGTGCCAGCGAGAACGGGAGGTCCGGGGAGCTGTTTTTT	TRBV25-1	NA	TRBJ2-2	TRBD2
CASSLLRGTEAFF	TGTGCCAGCAGCTTACTAAGGGGCACTGAAGCTTTCTTT	TRBV7-8	NA	TRBJ1-1	NA
CATSEVTSGGKDTQYF	TGTGCCACCAGTGAGGTGACTAGCGGGGGGAAAGATACGCAGTATTTT	TRBV24-1	once	TRBJ2-3	TRBD2
CASRLTGGAGRGYTF	TGTGCCAGCAGGCTAACAGGGGGCGCGGGTCGGGGCTACACCTTC	TRBV6-5	NA	TRBJ1-2	TRBD1
CASSIRQGASETQYF	TGTGCCAGTAGTATCCGGCAGGGGGCCTCGGAGACCCAGTACTTC	TRBV19	NA	TRBJ2-5	TRBD1
CASRRSGAEDTIYF	TGTGCCAGCAGGAGGAGCGGTGCCGAGGACACCATATATTTT	TRBV6-5	few	TRBJ1-3	NA
CASSFSTGGLGNTIYF	TGTGCCAGCAGCTTTTCTACGGGGGGGCTCGGAAACACCATATATTTT	TRBV5-5	NA	TRBJ1-3	NA
CASSYADRGEQFF	TGTGCCAGCAGTTACGCCGACAGGGGTGAGCAGTTCTTC	TRBV6-6	NA	TRBJ2-1	TRBD1